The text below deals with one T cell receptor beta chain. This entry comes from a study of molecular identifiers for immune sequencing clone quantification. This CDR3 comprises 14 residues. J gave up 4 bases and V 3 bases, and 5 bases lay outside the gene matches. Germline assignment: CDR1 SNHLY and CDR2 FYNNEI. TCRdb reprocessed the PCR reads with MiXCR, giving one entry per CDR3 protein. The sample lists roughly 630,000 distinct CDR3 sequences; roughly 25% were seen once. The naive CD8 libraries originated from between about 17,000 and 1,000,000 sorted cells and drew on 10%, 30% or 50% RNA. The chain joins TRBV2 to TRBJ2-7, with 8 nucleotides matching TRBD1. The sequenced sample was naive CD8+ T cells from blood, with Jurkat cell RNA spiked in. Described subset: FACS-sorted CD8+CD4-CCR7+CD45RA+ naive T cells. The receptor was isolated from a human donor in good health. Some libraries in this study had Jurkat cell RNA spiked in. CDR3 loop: CASSDRGLAYEQYF. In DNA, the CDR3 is TGTGCCAGCAGTGACAGGGGGCTAGCGTACGAGCAGTACTTC.